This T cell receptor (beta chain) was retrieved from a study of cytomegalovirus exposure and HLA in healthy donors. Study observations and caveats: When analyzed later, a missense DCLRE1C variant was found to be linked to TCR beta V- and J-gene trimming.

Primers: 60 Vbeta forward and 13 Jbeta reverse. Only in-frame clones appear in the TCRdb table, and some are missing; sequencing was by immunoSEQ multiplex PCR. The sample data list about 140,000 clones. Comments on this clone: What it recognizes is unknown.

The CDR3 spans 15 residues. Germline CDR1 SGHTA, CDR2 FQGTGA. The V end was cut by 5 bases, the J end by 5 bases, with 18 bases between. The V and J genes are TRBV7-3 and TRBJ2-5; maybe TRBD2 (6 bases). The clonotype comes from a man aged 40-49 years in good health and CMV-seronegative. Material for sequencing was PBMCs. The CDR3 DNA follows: TGTGCCAGCAGCCCGGGCGGAGGGCTGGGGGAGACCCAGTACTTC. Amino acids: CASSPGGGLGETQYF.